This TCR beta chain was captured in a study of T-cell reconstitution after alpha-beta-depleted transplantation in children. Researchers prepared the TCRbeta library using unique molecular identifiers, the study reports. TCRdb itself ran the PCR reads through MiXCR, one entry per CDR3 protein. The sample has more than 550,000 distinct CDR3 sequences, approximately 10% seen once. V lost 9 bases, J lost 7 bases, and 17 bases lay in between. CDR3 length equals 13 residues. Germline V gene data show CDR1 as MNHEY and CDR2 as SMNVEV (reference sequence). This TCR derives from a human donor who donated a stem cell graft to a child with acute myeloid leukemia. The sample in question was PBMCs from the stem cell graft donor, obtained from the stem cell graft. The chain uses TRBV27 and TRBJ2-3, with D maybe TRBD2 (6 bases). The CDR3 DNA reads as TGTGCCAGTTTGACTAGGGCTTCCAATACGCAGTATTTT. It is translated as CASLTRASNTQYF.